This T cell receptor beta chain was retrieved from a study of molecular identifiers for immune sequencing clone quantification. TCRdb called the PCR reads again in MiXCR, with one record for every CDR3 protein. The data hold more than 450,000 distinct CDR3 sequences, with under 30% observed a single time. In this sample, this clonotype turned up a few times. What it binds is unknown. Study findings and constraints: Clones exceeding 20 RNA copies carried over 97% of effector molecules but under 1% of naive-cell molecules. Clone sizes could be underestimated for highly expanded clones when identical TCR molecules share a barcode.

Trimming took off 4 bases at V and 7 bases at J, with 11 bases between the two ends. Germline-derived CDR1 and CDR2 are SEHNR and FQNEAQ (reference sequence). This CDR3 has 12 amino acids. The sequence derives from a human donor in good health. Some libraries in this study had Jurkat cell RNA spiked in. Source material: naive CD8+ T cells from blood, with Jurkat cell RNA spiked in. Subset denoted: FACS-sorted CD8+CD4-CCR7+CD45RA+ naive T cells. This sequence joins TRBV7-9 and TRBJ2-7, with D perhaps matching TRBD2 (5 bases). The CDR3 bases are TGTGCCAGCAGCTCCTCCTCGGGAGAGCAGTACTTC. It encodes CASSSSSGEQYF.